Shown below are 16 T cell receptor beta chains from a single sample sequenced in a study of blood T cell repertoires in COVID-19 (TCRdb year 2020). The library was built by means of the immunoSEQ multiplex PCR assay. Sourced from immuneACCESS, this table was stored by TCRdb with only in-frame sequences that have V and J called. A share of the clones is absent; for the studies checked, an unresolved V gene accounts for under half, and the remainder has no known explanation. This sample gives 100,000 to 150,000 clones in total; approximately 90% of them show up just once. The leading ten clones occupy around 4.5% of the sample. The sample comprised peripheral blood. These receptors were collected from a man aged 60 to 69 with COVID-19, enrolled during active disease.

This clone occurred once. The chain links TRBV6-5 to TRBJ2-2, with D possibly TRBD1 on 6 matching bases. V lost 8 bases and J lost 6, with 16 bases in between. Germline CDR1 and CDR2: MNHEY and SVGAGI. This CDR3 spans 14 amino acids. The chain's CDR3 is CASYRRTEAGELFF. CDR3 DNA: TGTGCCAGCTACCGCCGGACAGAGGCCGGGGAGCTGTTTTTT.

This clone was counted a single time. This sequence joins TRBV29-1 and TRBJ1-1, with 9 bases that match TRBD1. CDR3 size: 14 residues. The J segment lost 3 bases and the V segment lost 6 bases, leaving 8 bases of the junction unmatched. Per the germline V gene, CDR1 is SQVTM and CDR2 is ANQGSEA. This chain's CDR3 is CSVQNRGPDTEAFF. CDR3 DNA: TGCAGCGTGCAGAACAGGGGGCCAGACACTGAAGCTTTCTTT.

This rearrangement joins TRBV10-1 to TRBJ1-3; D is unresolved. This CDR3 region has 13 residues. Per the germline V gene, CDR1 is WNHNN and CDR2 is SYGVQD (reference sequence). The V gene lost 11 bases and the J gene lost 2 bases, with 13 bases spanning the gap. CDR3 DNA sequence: TGCGCCTGGACTTATATGACTGGAAACACCATATATTTT. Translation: CAWTYMTGNTIYF.

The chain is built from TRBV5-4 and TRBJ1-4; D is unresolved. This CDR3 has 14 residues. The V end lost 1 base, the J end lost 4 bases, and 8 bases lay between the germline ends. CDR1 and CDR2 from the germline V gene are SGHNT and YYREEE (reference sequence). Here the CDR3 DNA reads TGTGCCAGCAGCTTGACAGCCGATAATGAAAAACTGTTTTTT. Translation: CASSLTADNEKLFF.

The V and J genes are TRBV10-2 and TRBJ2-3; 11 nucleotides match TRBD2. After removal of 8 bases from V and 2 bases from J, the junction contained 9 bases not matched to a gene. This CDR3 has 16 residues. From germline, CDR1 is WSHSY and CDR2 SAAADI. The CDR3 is CASSEASGGYTDTQYF. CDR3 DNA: TGCGCCAGCTCAGAGGCTAGCGGGGGGTACACAGATACGCAGTATTTT.

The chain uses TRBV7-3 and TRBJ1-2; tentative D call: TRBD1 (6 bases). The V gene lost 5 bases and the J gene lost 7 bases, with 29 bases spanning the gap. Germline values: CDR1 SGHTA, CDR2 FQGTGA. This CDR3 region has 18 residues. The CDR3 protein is CASSPRGGGRGPASGYTF. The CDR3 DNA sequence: TGTGCCAGCAGCCCACGCGGGGGGGGCCGGGGACCCGCTAGTGGCTACACCTTC.

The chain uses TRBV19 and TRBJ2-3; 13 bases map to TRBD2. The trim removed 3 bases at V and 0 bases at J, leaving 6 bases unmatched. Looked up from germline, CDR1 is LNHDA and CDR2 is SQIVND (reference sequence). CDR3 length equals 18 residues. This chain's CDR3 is CASSILTSGGISTDTQYF. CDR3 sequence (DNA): TGTGCCAGTAGTATTTTGACTAGCGGGGGGATTAGCACAGATACGCAGTATTTT.

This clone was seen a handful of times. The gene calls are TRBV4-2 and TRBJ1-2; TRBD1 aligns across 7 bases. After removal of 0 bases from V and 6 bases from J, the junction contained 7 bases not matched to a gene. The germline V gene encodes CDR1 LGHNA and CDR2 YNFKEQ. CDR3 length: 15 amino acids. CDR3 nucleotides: TGTGCCAGCAGCCAAGAGCGAGGGCAGGGGGATGGCTACACCTTC. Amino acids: CASSQERGQGDGYTF.

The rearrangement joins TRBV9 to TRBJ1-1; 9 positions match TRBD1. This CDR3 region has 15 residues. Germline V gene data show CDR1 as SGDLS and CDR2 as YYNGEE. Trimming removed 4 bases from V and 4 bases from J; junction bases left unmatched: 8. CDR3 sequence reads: CASSPGTGFGTEAFF. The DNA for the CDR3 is TGTGCCAGCAGCCCCGGGACAGGGTTTGGCACTGAAGCTTTCTTT. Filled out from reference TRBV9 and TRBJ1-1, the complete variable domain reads DSGVTQTPKHLITATGQRVTLRCSPRSGDLSVYWYQQSLDQGLQFLIQYYNGEERAKGNILERFSAQQFPDLHSELNLSSLELGDSALYFCASSPGTGFGTEAFFGQGTRLTVV.

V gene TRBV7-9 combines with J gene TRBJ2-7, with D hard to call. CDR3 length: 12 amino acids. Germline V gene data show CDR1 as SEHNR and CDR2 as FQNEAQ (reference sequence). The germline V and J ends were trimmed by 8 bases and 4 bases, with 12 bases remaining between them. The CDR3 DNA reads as TGTGCCAGCGGCCGTCAGGAATACGAGCAGTACTTC. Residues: CASGRQEYEQYF.

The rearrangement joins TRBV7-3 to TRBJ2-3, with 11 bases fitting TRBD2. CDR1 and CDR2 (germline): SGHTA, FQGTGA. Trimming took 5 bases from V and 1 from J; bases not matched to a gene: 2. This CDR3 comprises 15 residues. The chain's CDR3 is CASSTSGGRTDTQYF. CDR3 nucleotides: TGTGCCAGCAGCACTAGCGGGGGCCGCACAGATACGCAGTATTTT.

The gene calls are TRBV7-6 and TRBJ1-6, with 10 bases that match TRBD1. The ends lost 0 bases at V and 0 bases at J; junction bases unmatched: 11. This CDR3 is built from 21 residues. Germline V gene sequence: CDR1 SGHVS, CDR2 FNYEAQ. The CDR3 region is CASSLAVRDRGSGSYNSPLHF. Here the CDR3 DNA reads TGTGCCAGCAGCTTAGCGGTTAGGGACAGGGGATCCGGCTCCTATAATTCACCCCTCCACTTT.

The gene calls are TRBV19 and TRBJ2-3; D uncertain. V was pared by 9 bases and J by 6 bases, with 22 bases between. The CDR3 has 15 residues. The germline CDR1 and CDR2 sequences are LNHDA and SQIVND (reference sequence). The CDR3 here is CASNDRGITADTQYF. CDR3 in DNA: TGTGCCAGCAATGATAGAGGTATAACCGCGGATACGCAGTATTTT.

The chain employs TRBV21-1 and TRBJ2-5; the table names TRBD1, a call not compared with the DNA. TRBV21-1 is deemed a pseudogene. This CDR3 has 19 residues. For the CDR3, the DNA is TGTGCCAGCAGCAAAGCGATCGGGTTCGACAGGGTGGTTTGGGAGACCCAGTACTTC. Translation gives CASSKAIGFDRVVWETQYF.

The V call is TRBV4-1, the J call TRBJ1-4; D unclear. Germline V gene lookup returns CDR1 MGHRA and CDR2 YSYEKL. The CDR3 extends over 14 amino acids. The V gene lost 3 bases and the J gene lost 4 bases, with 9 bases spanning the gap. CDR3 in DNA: TGCGCCAGCAGCCATGATGGACTTAATGAAAAACTGTTTTTT. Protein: CASSHDGLNEKLFF.

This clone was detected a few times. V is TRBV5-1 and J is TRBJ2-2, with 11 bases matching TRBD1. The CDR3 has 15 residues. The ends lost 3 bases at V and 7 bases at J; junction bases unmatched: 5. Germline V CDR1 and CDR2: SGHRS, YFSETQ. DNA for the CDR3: TGCGCCAGCAGCTCGGGACAGGGGGTTGTCGGGGAGCTGTTTTTT. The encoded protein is CASSSGQGVVGELFF.